This T cell receptor beta chain is from a study of OX40 agonist ivuxolimab in advanced cancers. Background on the study: Partial response was recorded in three patients: one hepatocellular carcinoma and two cutaneous melanoma cases.

Assay: immunoSEQ multiplex PCR; the TCRdb copy retains only in-frame clones and omits some. The table shows tens of thousands of clones, with approximately 90% occurring only once. The V gene's germline CDR1 is SGHAT and CDR2 FQNNGV. V gave up 0 bases and J gave up 8 bases, with 10 bases separating them. CDR3 length: 14 amino acids. The chain joins TRBV11-2 to TRBJ2-2; no clear D gene. This TCR came from an adult with an advanced solid tumor such as melanoma, head and neck, liver or kidney cancer. The material sequenced was CD4+ or CD8+ T cells sorted from blood, taken in a trial of the OX40 agonist ivuxolimab. The CDR3 DNA reads TGTGCCAGCAGCTTAGATCAGGCCGTTGGGGAGCTGTTTTTT. As protein: CASSLDQAVGELFF.